This T cell receptor (beta chain) was identified in a study of blood T cell repertoires in COVID-19. Study-level information: COVID-19 samples, acute and convalescent, were from the United States, Italy and Spain. Sources were T cells, B-cell-depleted T cells, or PBMCs; the material itself was cDNA or gDNA.

In the authors' methods: Amplification of reference gene primers provided the estimated nucleated cell counts. Here immunoSEQ multiplex PCR was the method, and the copy in TCRdb shows in-frame clones only, minus some. V, J and clone size reflect that table, while D and trimming were determined from the DNA. This table holds 250,000 to 400,000 clones, roughly 88% found once. The CDR3 has 11 amino acids. Germline CDR1 reads SGHRS; CDR2 reads YFSETQ. About this clone: The junction differs from germline at one of its ends, possibly a read error.

The sample comprised peripheral blood. The TCR sequence derives from a woman in her twenties or thirties with COVID-19, enrolled during active disease. This chain links TRBV5-1 with TRBJ2-7; D is unresolved. This chain's CDR3 is CASSFSHEQYF. The CDR3 DNA reads TGCGCCAGCAGCTTCTCCCACGAGCAGTACTTC.